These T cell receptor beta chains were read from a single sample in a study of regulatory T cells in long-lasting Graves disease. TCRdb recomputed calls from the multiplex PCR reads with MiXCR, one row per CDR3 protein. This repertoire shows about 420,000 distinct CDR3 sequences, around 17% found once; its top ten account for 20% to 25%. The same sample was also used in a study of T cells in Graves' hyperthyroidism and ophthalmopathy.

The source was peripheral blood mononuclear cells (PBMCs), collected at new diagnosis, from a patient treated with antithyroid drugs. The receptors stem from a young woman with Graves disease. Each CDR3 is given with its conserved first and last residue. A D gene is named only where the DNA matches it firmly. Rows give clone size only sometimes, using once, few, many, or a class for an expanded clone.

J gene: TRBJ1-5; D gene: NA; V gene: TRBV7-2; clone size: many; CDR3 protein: CASSPGQSQPQHF; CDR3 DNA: TGTGCCAGCAGCCCCGGACAGTCTCAGCCCCAGCATTTT
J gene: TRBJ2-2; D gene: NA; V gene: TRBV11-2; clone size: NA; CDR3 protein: CASIPNQVFTGELFF; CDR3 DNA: TGTGCCAGCATCCCTAATCAGGTCTTCACCGGGGAGCTGTTTTTT
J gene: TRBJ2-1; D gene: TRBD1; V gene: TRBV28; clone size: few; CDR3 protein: CASSLEDRVWFF; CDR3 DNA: TGTGCCAGCAGTTTGGAGGACAGGGTTTGGTTCTTC
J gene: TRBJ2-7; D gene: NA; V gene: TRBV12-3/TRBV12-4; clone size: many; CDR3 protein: CASSSLGAYEQYF; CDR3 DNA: TGTGCCAGCAGTTCGCTGGGGGCGTACGAGCAGTACTTC
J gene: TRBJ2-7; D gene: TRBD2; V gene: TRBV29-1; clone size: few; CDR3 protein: CSVEGTSGRYEQYF; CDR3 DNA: TGCAGCGTTGAGGGGACTAGCGGGCGCTACGAGCAGTACTTC
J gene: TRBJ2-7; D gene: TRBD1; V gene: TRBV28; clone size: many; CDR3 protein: CASSPTTGTGNREQYF; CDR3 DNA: TGTGCCAGCAGCCCCACCACCGGGACAGGTAATCGCGAGCAGTACTTC
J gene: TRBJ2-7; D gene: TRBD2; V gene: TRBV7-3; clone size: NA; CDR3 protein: CASSLFAGVAYEQYF; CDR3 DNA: TGTGCCAGCAGCTTATTCGCGGGAGTTGCCTACGAGCAGTACTTC
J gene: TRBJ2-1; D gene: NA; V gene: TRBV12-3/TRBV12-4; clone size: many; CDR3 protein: CASSFFGIYNEQFF; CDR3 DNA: TGTGCCAGCAGTTTCTTCGGGATTTACAATGAGCAGTTCTTC
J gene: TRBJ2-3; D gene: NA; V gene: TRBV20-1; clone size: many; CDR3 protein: CSASGDPSSTDTQYF; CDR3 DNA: TGCAGTGCTAGTGGGGACCCGTCTAGCACAGATACGCAGTATTTT
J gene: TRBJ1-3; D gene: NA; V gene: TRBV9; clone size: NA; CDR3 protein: CASSPRGVSGNTIYF; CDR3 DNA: TGTGCCAGCAGCCCACGGGGAGTCTCTGGAAACACCATATATTTT
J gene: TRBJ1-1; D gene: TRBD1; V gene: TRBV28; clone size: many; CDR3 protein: CASTQGVLAFF; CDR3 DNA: TGTGCCAGCACCCAGGGGGTTTTAGCTTTCTTT
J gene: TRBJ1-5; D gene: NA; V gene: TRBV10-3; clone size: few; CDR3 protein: CAIGPNNQPQHF; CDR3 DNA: TGTGCCATCGGGCCGAATAATCAGCCCCAGCATTTT
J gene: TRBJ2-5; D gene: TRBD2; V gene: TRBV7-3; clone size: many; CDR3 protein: CASSVTSGIYETQYF; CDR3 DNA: TGTGCCAGCAGCGTGACTAGCGGGATCTATGAGACCCAGTACTTC
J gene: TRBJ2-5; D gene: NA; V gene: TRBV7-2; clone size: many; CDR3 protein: CASSFVAQETQYF; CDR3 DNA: TGTGCCAGCAGCTTTGTCGCACAAGAGACCCAGTACTTC
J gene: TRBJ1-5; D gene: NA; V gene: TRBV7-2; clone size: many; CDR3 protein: CASSLERNQPQHF; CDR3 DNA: TGTGCCAGCAGTTTGGAGCGAAATCAGCCCCAGCATTTT
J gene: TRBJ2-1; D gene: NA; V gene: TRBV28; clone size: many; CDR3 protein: CASTPRGREGEQFF; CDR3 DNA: TGTGCCAGCACCCCCCGGGGGCGGGAAGGTGAGCAGTTCTTC
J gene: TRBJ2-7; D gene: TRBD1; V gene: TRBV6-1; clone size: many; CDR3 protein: CASRGQGINEQYF; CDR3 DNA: TGTGCCAGCAGAGGACAGGGGATCAACGAGCAGTACTTC
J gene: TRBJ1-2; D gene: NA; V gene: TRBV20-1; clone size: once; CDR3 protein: CSATPGGGGYTF; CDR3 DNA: TGCAGTGCCACCCCAGGAGGCGGAGGCTACACCTTC
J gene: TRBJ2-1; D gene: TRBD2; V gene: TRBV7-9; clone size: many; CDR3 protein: CASSLESGRERGYNEQFF; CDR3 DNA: TGTGCCAGCAGCTTGGAGAGCGGGCGGGAGAGGGGTTACAATGAGCAGTTCTTC
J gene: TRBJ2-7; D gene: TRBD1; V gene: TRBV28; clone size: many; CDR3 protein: CASSYTGTGIYEQYF; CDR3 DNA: TGTGCCAGCAGTTACACCGGGACAGGGATCTACGAGCAGTACTTC